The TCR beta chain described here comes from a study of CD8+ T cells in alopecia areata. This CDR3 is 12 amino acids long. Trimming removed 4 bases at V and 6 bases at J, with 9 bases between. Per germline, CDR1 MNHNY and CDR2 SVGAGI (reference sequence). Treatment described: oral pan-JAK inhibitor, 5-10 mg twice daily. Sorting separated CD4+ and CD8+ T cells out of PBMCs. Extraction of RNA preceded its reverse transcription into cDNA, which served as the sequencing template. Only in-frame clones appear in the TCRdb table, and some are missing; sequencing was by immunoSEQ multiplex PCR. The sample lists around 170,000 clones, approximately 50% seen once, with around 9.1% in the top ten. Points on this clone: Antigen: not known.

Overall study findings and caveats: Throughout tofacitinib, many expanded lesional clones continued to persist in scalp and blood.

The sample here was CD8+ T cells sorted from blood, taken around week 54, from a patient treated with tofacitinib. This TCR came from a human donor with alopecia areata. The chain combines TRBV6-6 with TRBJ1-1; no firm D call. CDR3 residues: CASSSLQAEAFF. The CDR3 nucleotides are TGTGCCAGCAGTTCCCTGCAGGCTGAAGCTTTCTTT.